These 30 T cell receptor beta chains originate from one sample sequenced in a study of vaccination and CD4 T cells after COVID-19. Antigens for these TCRs are unknown. Treatment of the sample: roughly ten-day PBMC culture with coronavirus spike peptide pools or control peptides (ViraFEST assay). The study sequenced cultured CD4+ T cell DNA using the Oncomine TCR Beta short-read assay. TCRdb reprocessed the PCR reads with MiXCR, giving one entry per CDR3 protein. The table has about 26,000 distinct CDR3 sequences, around 66% seen once. Sequencing used CD4+ T cells from blood, cultured in vitro. The receptors come from a human donor who had recovered from COVID-19.

This chain uses TRBV7-9 with TRBJ2-7; TRBD1 or TRBD2 may be the D gene (5 bases each). CDR1 and CDR2 from the germline V gene are SEHNR and FQNEAQ (reference sequence). CDR3 length: 11 residues. Deletions cut 5 bases from V and 10 bases from J, with 12 bases between. The CDR3 sequence: CASSVEGSQYF. The CDR3 DNA sequence: TGTGCCAGCAGCGTAGAGGGGTCTCAGTACTTC.

The sample holds a few counts of this clonotype. The CDR3 spells CSATGRGFFYGYTF. The CDR3 DNA reads as TGCAGTGCTACAGGCCGGGGCTTTTTCTATGGCTACACCTTC. The V and J genes are TRBV20-1 and TRBJ1-2; a possible D gene is TRBD1 (5 bases). Germline lookup yields CDR1 DFQATT and CDR2 SNEGSKA (reference sequence). This CDR3 spans 14 amino acids. V dropped 4 bases and J dropped 4 bases, with 16 bases sitting between them.

The rearrangement uses TRBV20-1 and TRBJ2-3; 11 bases align to TRBD1. CDR3 length equals 15 residues. Germline V gives CDR1 DFQATT, CDR2 SNEGSKA (reference sequence). The trim removed 5 bases at V and 4 bases at J, leaving 8 bases unmatched. The CDR3 region has the DNA TGCAGTGCTTCCCCGGGACAGGGGGTAGCAGATACGCAGTATTTT. The encoded protein is CSASPGQGVADTQYF.

This clonotype is a singleton in its sample. The V gene is TRBV7-9, the J gene TRBJ2-7; D is undetermined. V shed 2 bases and J shed 2 bases, with 16 bases lying between them. Germline V gene lookup returns CDR1 SEHNR and CDR2 FQNEAQ (reference sequence). The CDR3 totals 16 residues. The CDR3 sequence is CASSLFGQAPAYEQYF. For the CDR3, the DNA is TGTGCCAGCAGCTTATTTGGGCAGGCCCCCGCCTACGAGCAGTACTTC.

The chain carries TRBV2 and TRBJ1-5; D not certain. The CDR3 contains 13 residues. With 7 bases removed from V and 1 base from J, the gap between germline ends came to 8 bases. Germline CDR1 SNHLY, CDR2 FYNNEI. CDR3 in DNA: TGTGCCAGCACCGGCCTAAGCAATCAGCCCCAGCATTTT. It codes for CASTGLSNQPQHF.

The chain has TRBV30 and TRBJ2-7; 9 bases fit TRBD2. Germline trimming cut 3 bases from V and 4 bases from J; bases unmatched to any gene: 10. Germline loops: CDR1 GTSNPN, CDR2 SVGIG (reference sequence). The CDR3 runs 15 residues. The CDR3 loop is CAWRFVVTSGYEQYF. CDR3 nucleotide sequence: TGTGCCTGGAGGTTTGTGGTGACTAGCGGTTACGAGCAGTACTTC.

The chain is built from TRBV19 and TRBJ1-5; no clear D gene. The CDR3 covers 15 residues. V lost 5 bases, J lost 0 bases, and 11 bases lay in between. Germline loops: CDR1 LNHDA, CDR2 SQIVND (reference sequence). This CDR3 reads CASSPWADSNQPQHF. The CDR3 nucleotides read TGTGCCAGTAGTCCCTGGGCCGATAGCAATCAGCCCCAGCATTTT.

The chain's CDR3 is CASAEGLGTEAFF. The CDR3 region has the DNA TGTGCCAGCGCGGAGGGCTTGGGCACTGAAGCTTTCTTT. This chain connects TRBV6-1 to TRBJ1-1; no reliable D call. CDR3 length equals 13 residues. CDR1 and CDR2 (germline): MNHNS, SASEGT. V was shortened by 8 bases and J by 4 bases, with 14 bases between the two germline ends.

This chain connects TRBV12-3 or TRBV12-4 to TRBJ1-6; D remains ambiguous. V was pared by 4 bases and J by 10 bases, with 8 bases between. The CDR3 has 12 amino acids. The CDR3 here is CASSSLSSPLHF. The CDR3 DNA follows: TGTGCCAGCAGTTCTCTTTCGTCACCCCTCCACTTT.

V is TRBV20-1 and J is TRBJ1-2, with D possibly matching TRBD1 (5 bases). Between the trimmed V and J ends, which lost 3 bases and 5 bases, there was a span of 10 bases. The germline gives CDR1 DFQATT, CDR2 SNEGSKA (reference sequence). The CDR3 is 12 residues long. The CDR3 nucleotides read TGCAGTGCTAGGGCAGGGACGTATGGCTACACCTTC. Translation gives CSARAGTYGYTF.

This chain links TRBV20-1 with TRBJ2-3; 11 bases align to TRBD2. CDR3 length equals 14 residues. The V and J ends lost 7 bases and 4 bases, in that order; junction bases with no gene match: 7. Germline V gene data show CDR1 as DFQATT and CDR2 as SNEGSKA (reference sequence). The CDR3 sequence is CSVPLAGVADTQYF. CDR3 in DNA: TGCAGTGTCCCACTAGCGGGAGTAGCAGATACGCAGTATTTT.

The V call is TRBV4-3, the J call TRBJ1-1; D ambiguous. CDR3 length: 16 residues. The V gene's germline CDR1 is LGHNA and CDR2 YSLEER. V was trimmed by 0 bases and J by 1 base, leaving 12 bases between them. The CDR3 here is CASSQDYMRPNTEAFF. CDR3 nucleotides: TGCGCCAGCAGCCAAGATTATATGAGACCGAACACTGAAGCTTTCTTT.

The V gene is TRBV20-1, the J gene TRBJ1-6, with a tentative D call TRBD1 (5 bases). Germline loops: CDR1 DFQATT, CDR2 SNEGSKA (reference sequence). V was cut by 4 bases and J by 10 bases, with 17 bases left in between. This CDR3 spans 14 amino acids. The CDR3 protein is CSAKTGGSFSPLHF. As DNA, the CDR3 is TGCAGTGCTAAAACAGGAGGTTCCTTCTCACCCCTCCACTTT.

This sequence joins TRBV20-1 and TRBJ2-2; TRBD1 might be the D (5 bases). Trimming removed 5 bases from V and 4 bases from J, with 14 bases in between. Per the germline V gene, CDR1 is DFQATT and CDR2 is SNEGSKA (reference sequence). There are 14 residues in the CDR3. CDR3: CSARRPGPTGELFF. Here the CDR3 DNA reads TGCAGTGCTCGTCGGCCAGGGCCCACCGGGGAGCTGTTTTTT.

V usage is TRBV6-1 and J usage is TRBJ1-5; no firm D call. Germline CDR1 is MNHNS and CDR2 is SASEGT. V lost 4 bases and J 3 bases, leaving 13 bases between the germline ends. The CDR3 runs to 15 residues. The CDR3 region is CASSAPTRTNQPQHF. CDR3 bases: TGTGCCAGCAGTGCCCCGACACGCACCAATCAGCCCCAGCATTTT.

The gene calls are TRBV11-2 and TRBJ1-5; no reliable D call. The CDR3 length is 13 residues. Germline-derived CDR1 and CDR2 are SGHAT and FQNNGV. Trimming removed 0 bases from V and 5 bases from J, with 5 bases in between. The CDR3 loop reads CASSLDRDQPQHF. In DNA, the CDR3 is TGTGCCAGCAGCTTAGACCGGGATCAGCCCCAGCATTTT.

The chain has TRBV6-1 and TRBJ2-7; TRBD2 aligns across 7 bases. The CDR3 sequence is 15 residues long. Germline CDR1 reads MNHNS; CDR2 reads SASEGT. The V gene end was trimmed by 6 bases and the J gene end by 2 bases; junction bases not matched to a gene: 10. CDR3 nucleotides: TGTGCCAGCAGACCAAGACTAGCTGGGACCTACGAGCAGTACTTC. This gives the protein CASRPRLAGTYEQYF.

The V call is TRBV7-6, the J call TRBJ2-5; 14 nucleotides line up with TRBD2. CDR3 length equals 17 residues. Germline assignment: CDR1 SGHVS and CDR2 FNYEAQ. After removal of 4 bases from V and 2 bases from J, the junction contained 6 bases not matched to a gene. The CDR3 sequence: CASSYGLAGGQQETQYF. CDR3 sequence (DNA): TGTGCCAGCAGCTACGGACTAGCGGGAGGCCAACAAGAGACCCAGTACTTC. The full variable domain, its missing parts supplied by reference TRBV7-6 and TRBJ2-5, is GAGVSQSPRYKVTKRGQDVALRCDPISGHVSLYWYRQALGQGPEFLTYFNYEAQQDKSGLPNDRFSAERPEGSISTLTIQRTEQRDSAMYRCASSYGLAGGQQETQYFGPGTRLLVL.

V is TRBV30 and J is TRBJ1-2; no reliable D call. CDR1 is GTSNPN and CDR2 is SVGIG in the germline V gene (reference sequence). Trimming removed 2 bases from V and 6 bases from J, with 10 bases in between. The CDR3 has 12 amino acids. The CDR3 spells CAWSLGVDGYTF. The CDR3 region has the DNA TGTGCCTGGAGTTTGGGCGTAGATGGCTACACCTTC.

This rearrangement joins TRBV20-1 to TRBJ2-1; D tentatively fits TRBD1 or TRBD2 (5 bases each). The CDR3 loop spans 16 amino acids. Germline V gene lookup returns CDR1 DFQATT and CDR2 SNEGSKA (reference sequence). Trimming pared 6 bases from V and 4 bases from J, leaving 22 bases between. The CDR3 DNA follows: TGCAGTGCCCATTCGGGGCGGTCTTACCGATACAATGAGCAGTTCTTC. Amino acids: CSAHSGRSYRYNEQFF.

CDR3 nucleotide sequence: TGTGCCAGCAGACCCTCCACAAGGGAGAGTTACGAGCAGTACTTC. Protein: CASRPSTRESYEQYF. The V and J genes are TRBV6-1 and TRBJ2-7, with D tentatively TRBD2 (5 bases). Trimming stripped 6 bases from V and 4 bases from J, with 19 bases between. Germline V gene sequence: CDR1 MNHNS, CDR2 SASEGT. This CDR3 comprises 15 residues.

V is TRBV6-1 and J is TRBJ2-2; D ambiguous. CDR3 length equals 15 residues. Trimming took 7 bases from V and 6 from J, leaving 18 bases between them. The germline V gene has CDR1 MNHNS and CDR2 SASEGT. This chain's CDR3 is CASMRTPYVSGELFF. The CDR3, as DNA: TGTGCCAGCATGAGGACCCCCTACGTGTCCGGGGAGCTGTTTTTT.

The V gene is TRBV11-2, the J gene TRBJ1-2; 7 bases map to TRBD1. Per the germline V gene, CDR1 is SGHAT and CDR2 is FQNNGV. The CDR3 is 15 residues long. Trimming cost V 4 bases and J 6 bases; bases outside gene matches: 11. CDR3 in DNA: TGTGCCAGCAGCTCCCCGGGGGGCAGGGGGGATGGCTACACCTTC. It translates to CASSSPGGRGDGYTF.

To note about this clonotype: One end of the junction varies from germline; a read error may be responsible. The CDR3 DNA reads TGCAGTGCTAATTTATTTCAGTCCCAGCATTTT. It encodes CSANLFQSQHF. This sequence joins TRBV20-1 and TRBJ1-5; D not resolved. The CDR3 sequence is 11 residues long. Per the germline V gene, CDR1 is DFQATT and CDR2 is SNEGSKA (reference sequence).

J is TRBJ1-6 and V is TRBV20-1, with TRBD1 matching over 11 bases. Germline V lookup: CDR1 DFQATT, CDR2 SNEGSKA (reference sequence). CDR3 length: 19 residues. V was pared by 3 bases and J by 10 bases, with 20 bases of the junction left unmatched. CDR3 amino acids: CSARRSGTGGTNDRSPLHF. CDR3 nucleotide sequence: TGCAGTGCTAGGAGATCCGGGACAGGGGGTACCAATGATAGGTCACCCCTCCACTTT.

The rearrangement links TRBV6-5 to TRBJ2-1; D may match TRBD1 or TRBD2 (5 bases each). Trimming took off 2 bases at V and 0 bases at J, with 5 bases between the two ends. The CDR3 is made up of 14 amino acids. Germline CDR1 and CDR2: MNHEY and SVGAGI. This CDR3 reads CASSYGGSYNEQFF. The CDR3 DNA is TGTGCCAGCAGTTACGGGGGCTCCTACAATGAGCAGTTCTTC.

The chain carries TRBV27 and TRBJ2-3, with TRBD1 identical over 8 bases. The CDR3 has 15 amino acids. The germline V gene encodes CDR1 MNHEY and CDR2 SMNVEV (reference sequence). The V segment lost 4 bases and the J segment 6 bases; nucleotides outside the gene matches: 9. CDR3 amino acids: CASSSGQGRRDTQYF. The CDR3 nucleotides read TGTGCCAGCAGTTCAGGACAGGGAAGGCGGGATACGCAGTATTTT.

The chain is built from TRBV6-1 and TRBJ2-7; D is possibly TRBD2 (5 bases). Per germline, CDR1 MNHNS and CDR2 SASEGT. This CDR3 is built from 14 residues. The V end lost 7 bases, the J end lost 6 bases, and 19 bases lay between the germline ends. The CDR3 nucleotides read TGTGCCAGCACCCCGAGCGGCGGACCAACCGAGCAGTACTTC. It yields the protein CASTPSGGPTEQYF.

This clonotype has only a few counts. The genes are TRBV7-2 and TRBJ2-3; 8 bases match TRBD1. Losses at the gene ends were 0 bases for V and 4 bases for J; bases not matched to a gene: 9. This CDR3 region has 17 residues. Per the germline V gene, CDR1 is SGHTA and CDR2 is FQGNSA. The CDR3 DNA follows: TGTGCCAGCAGCTTAGCGGGACAGGCCTTGAGGGCAGATACGCAGTATTTT. Translated: CASSLAGQALRADTQYF.

The V and J genes are TRBV6-1 and TRBJ1-2; no clear D gene. The V end lost 10 bases, the J end lost 8 bases, and 17 bases lay between the germline ends. CDR3 size: 12 residues. CDR1 MNHNS and CDR2 SASEGT come from the germline V gene. The CDR3 nucleotides read TGTGCCATAAGGGAGGGCGTCGGCGGCTACACCTTC. It encodes CAIREGVGGYTF.